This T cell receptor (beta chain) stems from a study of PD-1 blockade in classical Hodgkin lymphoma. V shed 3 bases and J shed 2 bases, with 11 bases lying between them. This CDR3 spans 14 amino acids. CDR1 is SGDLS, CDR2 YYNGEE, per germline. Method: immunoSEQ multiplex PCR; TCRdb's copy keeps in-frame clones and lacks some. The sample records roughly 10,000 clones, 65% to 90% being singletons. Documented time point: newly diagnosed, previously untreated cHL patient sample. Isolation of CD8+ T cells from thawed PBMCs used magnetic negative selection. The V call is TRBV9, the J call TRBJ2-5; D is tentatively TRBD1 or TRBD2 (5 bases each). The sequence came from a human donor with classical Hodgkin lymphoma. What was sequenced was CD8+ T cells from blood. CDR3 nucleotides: TGTGCCAGCAGCGGGGGGACGGTACAAGAGACCCAGTACTTC. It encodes CASSGGTVQETQYF.